This T cell receptor (beta chain) originates from a study of regulatory T cells in long-lasting Graves disease. Study-wide findings and caveats: Possibly, accuracy suffered from the small sample size.

Time point described: persistent/refractory GD, antithyroid drugs over 5 years with positive TRAb. From RNA extracted from PBMCs, the TCR library was made. This clonotype was observed many times. Its cognate antigen is unknown. Arm-PCR of CDR3 regions with iRepertoire HTBI primers generated TCR beta libraries. TCRdb ran MiXCR on the multiplex PCR reads and lists one entry per CDR3 protein. The table lists a few hundred thousand distinct CDR3 sequences, 22% of them singletons. The sequences come from peripheral blood mononuclear cells (PBMCs), collected when the disease was refractory, from a patient treated with antithyroid drugs. The clonotype originates from a female donor with Graves disease.

Here the CDR3 DNA reads TGCAGCGCCGGGGCGGGGATAGGGGCTTTCTTT. Residues: CSAGAGIGAFF. The chain is built from TRBV29-1 and TRBJ1-1; a weak D match, TRBD1 (5 bases). Germline CDR1 and CDR2: SQVTM and ANQGSEA. The V end lost 7 bases, the J end lost 11 bases, and 17 bases lay between the germline ends. The CDR3 totals 11 residues. Complete variable domain (other parts from reference TRBV29-1 and TRBJ1-1): SAVISQKPSRDICQRGTSLTIQCQVDSQVTMMFWYRQQPGQSLTLIATANQGSEATYESGFVIDKFPISRPNLTFSTLTVSNMSPEDSSIYLCSAGAGIGAFFGQGTRLTVV.